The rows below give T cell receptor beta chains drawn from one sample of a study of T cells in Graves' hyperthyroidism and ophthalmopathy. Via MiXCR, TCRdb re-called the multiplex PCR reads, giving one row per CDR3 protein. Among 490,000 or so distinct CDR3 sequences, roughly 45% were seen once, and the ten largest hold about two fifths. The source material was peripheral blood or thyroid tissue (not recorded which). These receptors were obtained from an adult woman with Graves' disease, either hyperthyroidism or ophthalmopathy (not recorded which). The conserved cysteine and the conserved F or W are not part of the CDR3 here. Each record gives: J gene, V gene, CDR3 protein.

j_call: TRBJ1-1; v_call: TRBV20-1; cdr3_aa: SASRGGTEAF
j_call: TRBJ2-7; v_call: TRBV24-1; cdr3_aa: ATSDMTTGYEQY
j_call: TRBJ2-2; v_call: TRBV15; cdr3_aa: ATSRDKNTGELF
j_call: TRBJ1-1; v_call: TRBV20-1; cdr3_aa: SAPHQNTEAF
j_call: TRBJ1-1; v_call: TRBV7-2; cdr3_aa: ASSLDGRGGYREAF
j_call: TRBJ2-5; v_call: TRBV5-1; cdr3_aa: ASSFIARDQETQY
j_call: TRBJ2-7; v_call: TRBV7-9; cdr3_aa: ASSLWTDTYEQY
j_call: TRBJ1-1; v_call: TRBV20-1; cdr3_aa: SARKTGVEVAEAF
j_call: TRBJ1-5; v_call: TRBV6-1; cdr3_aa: ASSEAGQDQPQH
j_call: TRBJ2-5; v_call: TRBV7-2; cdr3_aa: ASSTTSGWETQY
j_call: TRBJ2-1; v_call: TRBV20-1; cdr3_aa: SARDERRGEQF
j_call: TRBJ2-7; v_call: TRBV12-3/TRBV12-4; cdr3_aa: ASSALGQGAYEQY
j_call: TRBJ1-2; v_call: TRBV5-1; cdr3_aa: ASSDGIYGYT
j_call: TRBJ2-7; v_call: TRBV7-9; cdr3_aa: ASSRLTAVGEWAYEQY
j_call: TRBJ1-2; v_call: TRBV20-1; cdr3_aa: SARRTGGDGYT
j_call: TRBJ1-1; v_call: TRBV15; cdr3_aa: ATSRELGQGGTEAF
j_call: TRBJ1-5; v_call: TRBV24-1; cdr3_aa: ATEARDQPQH
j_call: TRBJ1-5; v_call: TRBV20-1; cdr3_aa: SALDRENQPQH
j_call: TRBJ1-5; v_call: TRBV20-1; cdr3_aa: SATSTGNQPQH
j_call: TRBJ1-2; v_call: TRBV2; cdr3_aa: ASSAVRQGPAYGYT
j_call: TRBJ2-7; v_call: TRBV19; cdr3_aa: ASTRTGTYEQY
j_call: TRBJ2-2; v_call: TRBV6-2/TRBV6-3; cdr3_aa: ASSLIGGELF
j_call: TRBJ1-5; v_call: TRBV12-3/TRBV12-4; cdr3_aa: ASSRQGAGQPQH
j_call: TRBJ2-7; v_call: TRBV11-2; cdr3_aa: ASSLGGLGRGQY
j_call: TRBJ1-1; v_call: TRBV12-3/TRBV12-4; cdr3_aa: ASRPPGQGRAF
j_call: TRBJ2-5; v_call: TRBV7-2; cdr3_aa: ASSLGQIQETQY
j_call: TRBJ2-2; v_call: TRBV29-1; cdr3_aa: SVEGAAAGELF
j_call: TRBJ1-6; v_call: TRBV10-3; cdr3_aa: AISESTGDNSPLH
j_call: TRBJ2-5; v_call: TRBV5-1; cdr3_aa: ASSLASTQETQY
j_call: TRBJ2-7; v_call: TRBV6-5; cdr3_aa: ASRSRQGLYEQY
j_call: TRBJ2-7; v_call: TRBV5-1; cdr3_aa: ASNPGLGSYEQY
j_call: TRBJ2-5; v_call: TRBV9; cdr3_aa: ASRRAGGGETQY
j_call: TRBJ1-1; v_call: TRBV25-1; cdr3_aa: ASSESRTANTEAF
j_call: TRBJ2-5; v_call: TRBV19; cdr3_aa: ASSDRVGETQY
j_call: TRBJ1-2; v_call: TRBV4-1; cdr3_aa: ASSQLARGDYGYT
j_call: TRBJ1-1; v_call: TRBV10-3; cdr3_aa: AISEGAGGWNTEAF
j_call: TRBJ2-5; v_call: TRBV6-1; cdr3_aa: ASNRGAYQETQY
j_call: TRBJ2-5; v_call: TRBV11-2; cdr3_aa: ASSLTDVGGETQY
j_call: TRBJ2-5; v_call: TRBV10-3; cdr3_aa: AIRDRGTQY
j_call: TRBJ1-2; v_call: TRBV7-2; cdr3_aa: ASSLVTENYGYT
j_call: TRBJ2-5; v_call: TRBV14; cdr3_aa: ASSPTVGLWGETQY
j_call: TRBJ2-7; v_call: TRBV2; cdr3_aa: ASTTGLAGEQY
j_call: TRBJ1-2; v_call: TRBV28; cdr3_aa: ASSDPGTGDGYT
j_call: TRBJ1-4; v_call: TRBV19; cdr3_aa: ASNPGNNEKLF
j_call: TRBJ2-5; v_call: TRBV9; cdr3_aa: ASSETSGGQETQY
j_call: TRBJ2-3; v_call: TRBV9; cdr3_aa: ASSEAGTMADTQY
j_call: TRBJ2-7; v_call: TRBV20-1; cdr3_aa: SAKPNTYEQY
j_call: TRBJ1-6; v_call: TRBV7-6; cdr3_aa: ASSLGTDSPLH
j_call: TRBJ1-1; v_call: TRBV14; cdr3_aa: ASSQWGAVNTEAF
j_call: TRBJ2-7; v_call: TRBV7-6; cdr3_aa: ASQRPPDFSYEQY
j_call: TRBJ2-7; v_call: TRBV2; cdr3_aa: ASRPAFVRESYEQY
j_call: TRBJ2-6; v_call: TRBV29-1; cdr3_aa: SATDGGYGANVLT
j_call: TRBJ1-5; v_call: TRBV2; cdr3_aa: ASRREGFGNQPQH
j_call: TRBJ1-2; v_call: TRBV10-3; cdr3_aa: ASVGNYGYT
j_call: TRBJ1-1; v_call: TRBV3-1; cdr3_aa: ASSQGPDTEAF